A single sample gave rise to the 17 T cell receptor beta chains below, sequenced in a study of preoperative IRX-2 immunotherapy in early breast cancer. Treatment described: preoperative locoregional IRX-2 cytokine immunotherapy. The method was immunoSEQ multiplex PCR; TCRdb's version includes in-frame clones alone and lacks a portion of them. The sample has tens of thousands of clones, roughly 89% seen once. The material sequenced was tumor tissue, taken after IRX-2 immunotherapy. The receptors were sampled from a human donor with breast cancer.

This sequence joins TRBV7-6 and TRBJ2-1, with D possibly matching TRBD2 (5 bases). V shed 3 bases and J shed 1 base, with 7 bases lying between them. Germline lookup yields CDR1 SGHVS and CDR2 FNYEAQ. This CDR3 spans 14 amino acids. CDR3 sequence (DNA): TGTGCCAGCAGCTTGAGCGGATCCTACAATGAGCAGTTCTTC. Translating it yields CASSLSGSYNEQFF.

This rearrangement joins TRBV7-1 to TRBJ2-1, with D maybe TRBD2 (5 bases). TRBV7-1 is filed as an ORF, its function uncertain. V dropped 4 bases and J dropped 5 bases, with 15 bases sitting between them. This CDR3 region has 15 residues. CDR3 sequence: CASSLAYGNDNEQFF. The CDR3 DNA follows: TGTGCCAGCAGCTTAGCGTACGGGAATGACAATGAGCAGTTCTTC.

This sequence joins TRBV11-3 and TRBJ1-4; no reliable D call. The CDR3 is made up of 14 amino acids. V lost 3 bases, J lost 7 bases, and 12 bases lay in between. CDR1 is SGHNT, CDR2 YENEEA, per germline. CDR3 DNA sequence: TGTGCCAGCAGCTTGGTTCCCGCCAGTGAAAAACTGTTTTTT. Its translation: CASSLVPASEKLFF.

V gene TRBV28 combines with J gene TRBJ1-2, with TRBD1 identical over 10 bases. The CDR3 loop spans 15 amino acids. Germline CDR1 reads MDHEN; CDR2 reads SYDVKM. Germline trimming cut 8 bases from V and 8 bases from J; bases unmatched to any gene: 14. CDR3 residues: CASVYGGTGVVGYTF. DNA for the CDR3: TGTGCCAGCGTTTATGGGGGGACAGGGGTTGTCGGCTACACCTTC.

In DNA, the CDR3 is TGTGCCAGCAGTCCACGAACAGGGGTCGTCTATGGCTACACCTTC. Its protein product is CASSPRTGVVYGYTF. The gene calls are TRBV27 and TRBJ1-2; 7 bases line up with TRBD1. Germline CDR1 reads MNHEY; CDR2 reads SMNVEV (reference sequence). The J segment lost 4 bases and the V segment lost 5 bases, leaving 10 bases of the junction unmatched. The CDR3 has 15 amino acids.

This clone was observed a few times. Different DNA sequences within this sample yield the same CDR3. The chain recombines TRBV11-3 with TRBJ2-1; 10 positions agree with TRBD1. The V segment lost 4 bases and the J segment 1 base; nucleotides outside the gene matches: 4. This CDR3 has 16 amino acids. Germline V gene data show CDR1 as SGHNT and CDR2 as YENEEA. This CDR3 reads CASSSRDRGSYNEQFF. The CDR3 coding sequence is TGTGCCAGCAGCTCTCGGGACAGGGGTTCCTACAATGAGCAGTTCTTC.

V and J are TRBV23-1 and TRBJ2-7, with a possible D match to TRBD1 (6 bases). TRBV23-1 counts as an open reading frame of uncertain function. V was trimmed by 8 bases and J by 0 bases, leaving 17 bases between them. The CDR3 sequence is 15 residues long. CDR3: CASGVLKGHSYEQYF. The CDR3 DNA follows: TGCGCCAGCGGGGTTCTAAAGGGACACTCCTACGAGCAGTACTTC.

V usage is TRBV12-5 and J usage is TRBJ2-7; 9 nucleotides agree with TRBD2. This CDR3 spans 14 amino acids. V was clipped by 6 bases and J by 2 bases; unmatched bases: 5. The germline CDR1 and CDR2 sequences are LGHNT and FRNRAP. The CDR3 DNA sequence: TGTGCTAGTGGGGATAGCGGGGGACCCTACGAGCAGTACTTC. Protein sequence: CASGDSGGPYEQYF.

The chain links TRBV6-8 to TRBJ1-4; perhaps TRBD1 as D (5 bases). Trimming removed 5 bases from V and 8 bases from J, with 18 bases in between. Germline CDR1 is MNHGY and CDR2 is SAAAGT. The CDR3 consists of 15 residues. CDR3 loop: CASSQPGRGGEKLFF. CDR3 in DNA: TGTGCCAGCAGTCAACCGGGGAGGGGTGGCGAAAAACTGTTTTTT.

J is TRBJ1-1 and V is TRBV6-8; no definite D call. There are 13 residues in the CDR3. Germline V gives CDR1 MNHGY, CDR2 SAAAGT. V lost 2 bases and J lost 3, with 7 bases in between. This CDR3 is CASSYNGDTEAFF. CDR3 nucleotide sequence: TGTGCCAGCAGTTACAACGGGGACACTGAAGCTTTCTTT.

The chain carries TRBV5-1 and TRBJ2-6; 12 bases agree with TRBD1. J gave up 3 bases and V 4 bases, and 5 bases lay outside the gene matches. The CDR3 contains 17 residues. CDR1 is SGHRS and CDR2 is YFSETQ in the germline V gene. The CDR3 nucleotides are TGCGCCAGCAGCGTGGGACAGGGGGCAGGTGGGGCCAACGTCCTGACTTTC. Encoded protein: CASSVGQGAGGANVLTF.

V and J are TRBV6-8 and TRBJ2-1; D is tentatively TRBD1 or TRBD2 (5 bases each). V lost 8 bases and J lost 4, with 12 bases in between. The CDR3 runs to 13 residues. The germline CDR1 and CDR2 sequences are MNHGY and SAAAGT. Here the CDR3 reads CASARDEYNEQFF. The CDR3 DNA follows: TGTGCCAGCGCACGGGACGAGTACAATGAGCAGTTCTTC.

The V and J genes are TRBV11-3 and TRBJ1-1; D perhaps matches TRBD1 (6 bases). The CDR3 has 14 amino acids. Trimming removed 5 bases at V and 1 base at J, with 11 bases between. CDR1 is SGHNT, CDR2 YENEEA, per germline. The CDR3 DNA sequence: TGTGCCAGCAGCGCCTCGGGACAGAACACTGAAGCTTTCTTT. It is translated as CASSASGQNTEAFF.

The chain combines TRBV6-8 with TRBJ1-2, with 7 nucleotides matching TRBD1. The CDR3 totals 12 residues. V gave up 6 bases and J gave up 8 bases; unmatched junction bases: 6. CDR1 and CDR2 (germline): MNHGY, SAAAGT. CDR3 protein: CASRTGTGGYTF. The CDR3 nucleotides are TGTGCCAGCAGGACAGGGACCGGGGGCTACACCTTC.

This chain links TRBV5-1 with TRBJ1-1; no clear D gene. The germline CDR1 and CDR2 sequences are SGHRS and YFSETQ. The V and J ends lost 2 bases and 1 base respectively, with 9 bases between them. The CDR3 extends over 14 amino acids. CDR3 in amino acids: CASSFSRANTEAFF. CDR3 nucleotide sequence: TGCGCCAGCAGCTTCAGTAGGGCGAACACTGAAGCTTTCTTT.

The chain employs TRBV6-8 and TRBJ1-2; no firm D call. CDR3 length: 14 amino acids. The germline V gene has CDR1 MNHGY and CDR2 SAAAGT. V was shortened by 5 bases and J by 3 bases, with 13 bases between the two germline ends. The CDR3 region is CASSATATHYGYTF. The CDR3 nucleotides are TGTGCCAGCAGTGCGACCGCGACCCACTATGGCTACACCTTC.

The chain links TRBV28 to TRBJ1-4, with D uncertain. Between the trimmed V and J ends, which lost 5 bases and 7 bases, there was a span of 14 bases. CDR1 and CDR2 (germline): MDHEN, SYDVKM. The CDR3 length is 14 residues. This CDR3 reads CASSPPGVPEKLFF. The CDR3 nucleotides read TGTGCCAGCAGTCCCCCCGGCGTTCCTGAAAAACTGTTTTTT. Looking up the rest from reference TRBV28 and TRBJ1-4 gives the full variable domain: DVKVTQSSRYLVKRTGEKVFLECVQDMDHENMFWYRQDPGLGLRLIYFSYDVKMKEKGDIPEGYSVSREKKERFSLILESASTNQTSMYLCASSPPGVPEKLFFGSGTQLSVL.